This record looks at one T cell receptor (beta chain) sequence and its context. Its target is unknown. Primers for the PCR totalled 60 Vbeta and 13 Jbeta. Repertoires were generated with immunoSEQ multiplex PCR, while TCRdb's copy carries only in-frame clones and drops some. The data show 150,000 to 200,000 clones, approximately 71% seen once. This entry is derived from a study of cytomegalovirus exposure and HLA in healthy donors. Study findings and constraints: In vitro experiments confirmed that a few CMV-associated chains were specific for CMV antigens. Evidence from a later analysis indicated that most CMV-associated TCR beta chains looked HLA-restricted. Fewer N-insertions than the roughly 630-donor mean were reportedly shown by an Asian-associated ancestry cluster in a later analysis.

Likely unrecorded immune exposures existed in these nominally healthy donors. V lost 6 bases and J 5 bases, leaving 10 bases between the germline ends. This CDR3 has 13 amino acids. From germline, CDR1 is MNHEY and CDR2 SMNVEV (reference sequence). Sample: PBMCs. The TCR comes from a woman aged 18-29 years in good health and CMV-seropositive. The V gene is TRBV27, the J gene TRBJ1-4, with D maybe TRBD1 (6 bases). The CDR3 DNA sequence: TGTGCCAGCAGGACAGGCGGAAATGAAAAACTGTTTTTT. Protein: CASRTGGNEKLFF.